This is a list of T cell receptor beta chains from one sample in a study of blood T cell repertoires in COVID-19. Here immunoSEQ multiplex PCR was the method, and the copy in TCRdb shows in-frame clones only, minus some. The data hold around 140,000 clones, with roughly 87% observed a single time. Source material: peripheral blood. All receptors come from a man aged 65-85 years with acute or convalescent COVID-19. CDR3s include the opening cysteine and the closing phenylalanine or tryptophan. Fields, in order: V gene, D gene, J gene, clone size, CDR3 protein, CDR3 DNA. The D gene is left open where the match is weak. For some rows the clone size is stated as once, few or many, or as a class when expanded; others skip it.

V: TRBV28; D: -; J: TRBJ1-5; size: once; CDR3: CASGTLDQPQHF; DNA: TGTGCCAGTGGGACACTGGATCAGCCCCAGCATTTT
V: TRBV5-5; D: -; J: TRBJ1-2; size: -; CDR3: CASSLGGDGYGYTF; DNA: TGTGCCAGCAGCTTGGGCGGGGACGGCTATGGCTACACCTTC
V: TRBV5-8; D: TRBD1; J: TRBJ2-4; size: -; CDR3: CASNVRTGPGGQYF; DNA: TGTGCCAGCAACGTAAGGACAGGTCCAGGCGGTCAGTACTTC
V: TRBV7-9; D: -; J: TRBJ1-2; size: -; CDR3: CASSLVVTGGLSYGYTF; DNA: TGTGCCAGCAGCTTAGTCGTGACGGGGGGGCTGAGCTATGGCTACACCTTC
V: TRBV5-1; D: -; J: TRBJ1-1; size: -; CDR3: CASSLQVTLMNTEAFF; DNA: TGCGCCAGCAGCTTGCAGGTTACACTCATGAACACTGAAGCTTTCTTT
V: TRBV5-1; D: TRBD1; J: TRBJ2-1; size: -; CDR3: CASSLARTGHNEQFF; DNA: TGCGCCAGCAGCTTGGCCCGGACAGGGCACAATGAGCAGTTCTTC
V: TRBV5-1; D: TRBD1; J: TRBJ2-3; size: -; CDR3: CASSAQGDSTDTQYF; DNA: TGCGCCAGCAGCGCACAGGGGGATTCCACAGATACGCAGTATTTT
V: TRBV2; D: TRBD1; J: TRBJ1-6; size: -; CDR3: CASSPRAQTGLTYSPLHF; DNA: TGTGCCAGCAGCCCTAGGGCCCAGACAGGGCTCACGTATTCACCCCTCCACTTT
V: TRBV7-2; D: -; J: TRBJ2-7; size: -; CDR3: CASSLESSAHEQYF; DNA: TGTGCCAGCAGCTTAGAATCAAGCGCCCACGAGCAGTACTTC
V: TRBV19; D: -; J: TRBJ2-3; size: -; CDR3: CASTVDFVQGKETDTQYF; DNA: TGTGCCAGCACAGTTGATTTTGTACAGGGAAAGGAGACAGATACGCAGTATTTT
V: TRBV6-6; D: TRBD1; J: TRBJ1-2; size: -; CDR3: CASSLDRVDYGYTF; DNA: TGTGCCAGCAGCCTGGACAGGGTTGACTATGGCTACACCTTC
V: TRBV6-4; D: TRBD1; J: TRBJ2-3; size: -; CDR3: CASSDPGQESTDTQYF; DNA: TGTGCCAGCAGTGACCCGGGACAGGAGAGCACAGATACGCAGTATTTT
V: TRBV3-1/TRBV3-2; D: TRBD2; J: TRBJ2-7; size: -; CDR3: CASSYASGSRYEQYF; DNA: TGTGCCAGCAGCTATGCTAGCGGGAGTCGGTACGAGCAGTACTTC
V: TRBV29-1; D: -; J: TRBJ1-1; size: -; CDR3: CSVGVSNTEAFF; DNA: TGCAGCGTGGGAGTTTCGAACACTGAAGCTTTCTTT
V: TRBV3-1/TRBV3-2; D: TRBD1; J: TRBJ1-3; size: -; CDR3: CASSQSGTGNTIYF; DNA: TGTGCCAGCAGCCAATCCGGGACAGGGAACACCATATATTTT
V: TRBV5-1; D: -; J: TRBJ1-1; size: -; CDR3: CASSLDEGGGTEAFF; DNA: TGCGCCAGCAGCTTGGATGAGGGCGGGGGCACTGAAGCTTTCTTT
V: TRBV5-1; D: -; J: TRBJ1-3; size: -; CDR3: CASSLGQPEVRGNTIYF; DNA: TGCGCCAGCAGCTTGGGGCAGCCAGAGGTTCGTGGAAACACCATATATTTT
V: TRBV25-1; D: -; J: TRBJ1-6; size: -; CDR3: CASRRGATNSPLHF; DNA: TGTGCCTCCAGGCGGGGGGCGACTAATTCACCCCTCCACTTT
V: TRBV25-1; D: -; J: TRBJ2-6; size: -; CDR3: CASSEVALHSGANVLTF; DNA: TGTGCCAGCAGTGAAGTTGCACTTCACTCTGGGGCCAACGTCCTGACTTTC
V: TRBV5-1; D: -; J: TRBJ2-1; size: -; CDR3: CASSLGSSYNEQFF; DNA: TGCGCCAGCAGCTTGGGCAGCTCCTACAATGAGCAGTTCTTC
V: TRBV3-1/TRBV3-2; D: -; J: TRBJ2-1; size: -; CDR3: CASSQGYYKQFF; DNA: TGTGCCAGCAGCCAAGGTTACTACAAGCAGTTCTTC
V: TRBV6-5; D: -; J: TRBJ2-4; size: -; CDR3: CASSSTGIAKNIQYF; DNA: TGTGCCAGCAGTTCCACCGGTATAGCCAAAAACATTCAGTACTTC
V: TRBV10-2; D: TRBD1; J: TRBJ1-2; size: -; CDR3: CASSLADRDLGGYTF; DNA: TGCGCCAGCAGTCTGGCGGACAGGGATTTAGGTGGCTACACCTTC
V: TRBV7-2; D: -; J: TRBJ2-1; size: -; CDR3: CASSLELLDNEQFF; DNA: TGTGCCAGCAGCTTAGAGTTACTAGACAATGAGCAGTTCTTC
V: TRBV5-1; D: TRBD1; J: TRBJ2-7; size: -; CDR3: CASSLEAATGAYF; DNA: TGCGCCAGCAGCTTGGAGGCCGCTACAGGGGCGTACTTC
V: TRBV30; D: TRBD1; J: TRBJ1-2; size: -; CDR3: CAWRNRGPNGYTF; DNA: TGTGCCTGGAGGAACAGGGGGCCGAATGGCTACACCTTC
V: TRBV10-3; D: -; J: TRBJ2-5; size: -; CDR3: CAISDRVGGETQYF; DNA: TGTGCCATCAGTGACAGGGTCGGGGGAGAGACCCAGTACTTC
V: TRBV4-1; D: -; J: TRBJ2-6; size: -; CDR3: CASSQWGPGRSGANVLTF; DNA: TGCGCCAGCAGCCAATGGGGGCCCGGGCGCTCTGGGGCCAACGTCCTGACTTTC
V: TRBV9; D: -; J: TRBJ2-5; size: -; CDR3: CASGSGRGQETQYF; DNA: TGTGCCAGCGGATCAGGGAGGGGGCAAGAGACCCAGTACTTC
V: TRBV2; D: TRBD2; J: TRBJ2-1; size: -; CDR3: CASSESSGGYGEQFF; DNA: TGTGCCAGCAGTGAATCCAGCGGGGGCTACGGTGAGCAGTTCTTC
V: TRBV6-1; D: -; J: TRBJ1-3; size: -; CDR3: CASSERLARTAFGNTIYF; DNA: TGTGCCAGCAGTGAAAGGTTGGCGAGGACAGCTTTCGGAAACACCATATATTTT
V: TRBV19; D: TRBD1; J: TRBJ1-2; size: -; CDR3: CASRRTGGNYGYTF; DNA: TGTGCCAGCCGCAGGACAGGGGGCAACTATGGCTACACCTTC
V: TRBV7-8; D: TRBD1; J: TRBJ1-1; size: -; CDR3: CASSPREGATEAFF; DNA: TGTGCCAGCAGCCCTCGGGAGGGGGCGACTGAAGCTTTCTTT
V: TRBV15; D: -; J: TRBJ2-5; size: -; CDR3: CATSRGGTAPTQYF; DNA: TGTGCCACCAGCAGAGGCGGGACGGCCCCAACCCAGTACTTC
V: TRBV7-9; D: TRBD1; J: TRBJ1-5; size: -; CDR3: CASSASGGDQPQHF; DNA: TGTGCCAGCAGCGCCTCAGGGGGCGATCAGCCCCAGCATTTT
V: TRBV2; D: -; J: TRBJ2-5; size: -; CDR3: CASSERAPGTQYF; DNA: TGTGCCAGCAGTGAGAGGGCCCCAGGGACCCAGTACTTC
V: TRBV20-1; D: TRBD1; J: TRBJ1-2; size: -; CDR3: CSASDPGGANYGYTF; DNA: TGCAGTGCTAGTGACCCAGGGGGCGCTAACTATGGCTACACCTTC
V: TRBV2; D: -; J: TRBJ2-4; size: -; CDR3: CASSEDGGKNIQYF; DNA: TGTGCCAGCAGTGAAGACGGCGGCAAAAACATTCAGTACTTC
V: TRBV7-6; D: TRBD1; J: TRBJ2-7; size: -; CDR3: CASRLDRGPNEQYF; DNA: TGTGCCAGCAGATTGGACAGGGGGCCTAACGAGCAGTACTTC
V: TRBV5-1; D: TRBD1; J: TRBJ1-2; size: -; CDR3: CASSTSTGGGYGYTF; DNA: TGCGCCAGCAGCACGAGTACAGGGGGCGGCTATGGCTACACCTTC
V: TRBV3-1/TRBV3-2; D: -; J: TRBJ2-5; size: -; CDR3: CASSPTLRLEETQYF; DNA: TGTGCCAGCAGCCCAACATTGCGACTAGAAGAGACCCAGTACTTC
V: TRBV7-9; D: -; J: TRBJ2-2; size: -; CDR3: CASSWSSSARGTGELFF; DNA: TGTGCCAGCAGCTGGTCCTCTAGCGCTAGAGGCACCGGGGAGCTGTTTTTT
V: TRBV7-7; D: TRBD2; J: TRBJ2-1; size: -; CDR3: CASSLRLAGGYNEQFF; DNA: TGTGCCAGCAGCTTAAGGCTAGCGGGAGGTTACAATGAGCAGTTCTTC
V: TRBV6-1; D: -; J: TRBJ1-2; size: few; CDR3: CASSEGGRRGYTF; DNA: TGTGCCAGCAGTGAAGGAGGAAGGCGAGGCTACACCTTC
V: TRBV6-5; D: TRBD1; J: TRBJ2-5; size: medium-sized; CDR3: CASSYGTGKETQYF; DNA: TGTGCCAGCAGTTACGGGACAGGGAAGGAGACCCAGTACTTC
V: TRBV19; D: -; J: TRBJ1-1; size: -; CDR3: CASSPRTRNTEAFF; DNA: TGTGCCAGTAGTCCGAGGACTAGGAACACTGAAGCTTTCTTT
V: TRBV4-1; D: TRBD2; J: TRBJ2-1; size: -; CDR3: CASSLWEGNEQFF; DNA: TGCGCCAGCAGCCTTTGGGAGGGCAATGAGCAGTTCTTC
V: TRBV28; D: TRBD2; J: TRBJ2-3; size: -; CDR3: CAEAGGHTDTQYF; DNA: TGTGCCGAGGCGGGAGGACACACAGATACGCAGTATTTT
V: TRBV29-1; D: -; J: TRBJ1-2; size: -; CDR3: CSVEEPTGPSGGYTF; DNA: TGCAGCGTTGAAGAGCCGACAGGCCCCAGTGGAGGCTACACCTTC
V: TRBV9; D: -; J: TRBJ1-6; size: -; CDR3: CASSSSTPPGYNSPLHF; DNA: TGTGCCAGCAGCTCCTCTACCCCCCCGGGGTATAATTCACCCCTCCACTTT
V: TRBV28; D: -; J: TRBJ2-3; size: -; CDR3: CASSSVTDTQYF; DNA: TGTGCCAGCAGCTCAGTCACAGATACGCAGTATTTT
V: TRBV6-5; D: -; J: TRBJ1-2; size: -; CDR3: CASRAWTLGSYGYTF; DNA: TGTGCCAGCAGGGCATGGACCCTAGGGAGCTATGGCTACACCTTC
V: TRBV6-5; D: -; J: TRBJ1-6; size: -; CDR3: CASTRQEGSPLHF; DNA: TGTGCCAGCACCCGCCAAGAGGGTTCACCCCTCCACTTT
V: TRBV9; D: TRBD2; J: TRBJ2-5; size: -; CDR3: CASSPSGWGGQETQYF; DNA: TGTGCCAGCAGCCCCAGTGGGTGGGGGGGCCAAGAGACCCAGTACTTC
V: TRBV13; D: TRBD1; J: TRBJ2-7; size: -; CDR3: CASSPFGQGYSYEQYF; DNA: TGTGCCAGCAGCCCATTCGGACAGGGATACTCCTACGAGCAGTACTTC
V: TRBV7-9; D: -; J: TRBJ1-1; size: -; CDR3: CASSFGQLNTEAFF; DNA: TGTGCCAGCAGTTTCGGACAGTTGAACACTGAAGCTTTCTTT
V: TRBV30; D: TRBD1; J: TRBJ1-2; size: -; CDR3: CAWSKGAGPIGYTF; DNA: TGTGCCTGGAGTAAGGGGGCAGGGCCCATCGGCTACACCTTC
V: TRBV28; D: TRBD1; J: TRBJ1-6; size: -; CDR3: CASRFDRVGNSPLHF; DNA: TGTGCCAGCAGATTCGACAGGGTAGGCAATTCACCCCTCCACTTT
V: TRBV19; D: TRBD1; J: TRBJ2-7; size: -; CDR3: CASRPSGTGGHEQYF; DNA: TGTGCCAGTAGACCCTCCGGGACAGGGGGCCACGAGCAGTACTTC
V: TRBV7-9; D: -; J: TRBJ1-2; size: -; CDR3: CASSSFPAGDGYTF; DNA: TGTGCCAGCAGCTCCTTCCCCGCGGGCGATGGCTACACCTTC